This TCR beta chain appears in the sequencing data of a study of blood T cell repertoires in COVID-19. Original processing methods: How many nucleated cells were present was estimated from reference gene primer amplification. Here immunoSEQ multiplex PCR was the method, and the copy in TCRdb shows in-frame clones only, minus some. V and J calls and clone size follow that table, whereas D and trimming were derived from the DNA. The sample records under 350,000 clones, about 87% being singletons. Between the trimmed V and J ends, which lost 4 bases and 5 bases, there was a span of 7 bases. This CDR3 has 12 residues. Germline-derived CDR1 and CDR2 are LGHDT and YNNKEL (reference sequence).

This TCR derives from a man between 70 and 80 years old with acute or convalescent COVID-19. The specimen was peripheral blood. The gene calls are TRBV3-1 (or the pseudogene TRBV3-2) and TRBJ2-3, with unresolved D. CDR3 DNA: TGTGCCAGCAGCCTGCGGTTAGATACGCAGTATTTT. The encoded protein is CASSLRLDTQYF.